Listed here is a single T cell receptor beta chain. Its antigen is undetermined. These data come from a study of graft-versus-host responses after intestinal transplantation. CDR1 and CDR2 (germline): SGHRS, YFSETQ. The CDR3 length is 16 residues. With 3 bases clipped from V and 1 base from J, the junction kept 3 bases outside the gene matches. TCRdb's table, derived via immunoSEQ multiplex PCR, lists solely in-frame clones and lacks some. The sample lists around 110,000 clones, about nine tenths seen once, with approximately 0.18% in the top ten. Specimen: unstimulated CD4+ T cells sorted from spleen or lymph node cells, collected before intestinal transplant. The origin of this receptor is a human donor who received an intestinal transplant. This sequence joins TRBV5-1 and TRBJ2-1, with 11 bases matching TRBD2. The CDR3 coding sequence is TGCGCCAGCAGCTCCCTAGCGGGAGGTTCCTACAATGAGCAGTTCTTC. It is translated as CASSSLAGGSYNEQFF.